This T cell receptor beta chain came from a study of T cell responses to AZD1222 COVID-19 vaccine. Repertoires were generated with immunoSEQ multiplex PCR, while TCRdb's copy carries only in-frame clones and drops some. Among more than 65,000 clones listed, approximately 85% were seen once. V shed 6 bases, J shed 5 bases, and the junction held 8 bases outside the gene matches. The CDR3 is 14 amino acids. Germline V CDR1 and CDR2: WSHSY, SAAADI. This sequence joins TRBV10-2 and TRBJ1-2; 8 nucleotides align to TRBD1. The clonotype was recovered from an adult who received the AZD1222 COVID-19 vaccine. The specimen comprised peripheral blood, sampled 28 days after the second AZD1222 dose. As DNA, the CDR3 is TGCGCCAGCAGGGATAGGCAGGGGGCGTATGGCTACACCTTC. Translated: CASRDRQGAYGYTF.